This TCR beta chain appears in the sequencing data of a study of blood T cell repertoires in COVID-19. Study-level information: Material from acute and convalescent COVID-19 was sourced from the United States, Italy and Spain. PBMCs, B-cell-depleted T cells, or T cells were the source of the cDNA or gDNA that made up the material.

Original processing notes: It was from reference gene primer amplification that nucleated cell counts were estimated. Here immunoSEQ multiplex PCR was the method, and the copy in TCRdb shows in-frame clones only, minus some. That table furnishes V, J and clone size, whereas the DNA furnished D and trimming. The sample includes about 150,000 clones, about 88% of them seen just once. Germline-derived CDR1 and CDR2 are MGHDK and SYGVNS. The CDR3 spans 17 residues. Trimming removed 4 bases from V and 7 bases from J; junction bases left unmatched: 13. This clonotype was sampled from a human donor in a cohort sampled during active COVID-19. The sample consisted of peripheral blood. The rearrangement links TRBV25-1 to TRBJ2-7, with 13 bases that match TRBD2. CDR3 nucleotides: TGTGCCAGCAGTGGCGGGACTAGCGGGACCTCTACGAGGGAGCAGTACTTC. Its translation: CASSGGTSGTSTREQYF.